The next 8 T cell receptor beta chains were all read from a single sample in a study of cytomegalovirus exposure and HLA in healthy donors. The PCR used 60 Vbeta and 13 Jbeta primers. The method was immunoSEQ multiplex PCR; TCRdb's version includes in-frame clones alone and lacks a portion of them. The table shows 130,000 or so clones, with about four fifths occurring only once. Sequencing was done on a sample of PBMCs. These receptors came from a man aged 25-45 years in good health and CMV-seronegative.

CDR3: CASSESVGPGSPLHF. The CDR3 DNA reads as TGCGCCAGCAGTGAGTCGGTGGGGCCCGGTTCACCCCTCCACTTT. V gene TRBV10-1 combines with J gene TRBJ1-6; D is perhaps TRBD1 (5 bases). The CDR3 has 15 amino acids. The V end lost 0 bases, the J end lost 9 bases, and 12 bases lay between the germline ends. Germline values: CDR1 WNHNN, CDR2 SYGVQD (reference sequence).

This clone was observed at least ten times. The V and J genes are TRBV7-9 and TRBJ2-7; D possibly corresponds to TRBD1 (5 bases). The CDR3 length is 13 residues. CDR1 SEHNR and CDR2 FQNEAQ come from the germline V gene (reference sequence). Trimming cost V 4 bases and J 5 bases, with 12 bases left between them. The CDR3 is CASSSQGENEQYF. CDR3 sequence (DNA): TGTGCCAGCAGCTCCCAGGGTGAAAACGAGCAGTACTTC.

The rearrangement links TRBV18 to TRBJ1-3, with D perhaps matching TRBD1 (5 bases). V gave up 1 base and J gave up 0 bases, with 10 bases separating them. Germline-derived CDR1 and CDR2 are KGHSH and LQKENI. The CDR3 has 16 residues. The CDR3 bases are TGTGCCAGCTCACCACAGGGGATAAGCTCTGGAAACACCATATATTTT. It specifies CASSPQGISSGNTIYF.

The chain uses TRBV21-1 and TRBJ1-5; the DNA was not compared with TRBD1, the D call given in the table. TRBV21-1 counts as a pseudogene. The CDR3 is made up of 20 amino acids. CDR3 region: CASSKKPVGGTGQGNQPQHF. CDR3 in DNA: TGTGCCAGCAGCAAAAAACCCGTCGGAGGGACAGGCCAGGGCAATCAGCCCCAGCATTTT.

The chain is built from TRBV10-3 and TRBJ2-1; 10 bases agree with TRBD2. CDR1 and CDR2 from the germline V gene are ENHRY and SYGVKD. Trimming cost V 0 bases and J 13 bases; bases outside gene matches: 12. This CDR3 has 16 residues. Here the CDR3 reads CAISESTLAGVVYQFF. The CDR3 DNA is TGTGCCATCAGTGAGTCGACTCTAGCGGGAGTAGTATATCAGTTCTTC.

CDR3 amino acids: CASRTGGTGELFF. The CDR3 coding sequence is TGTGCCAGCAGGACAGGGGGAACCGGGGAGCTGTTTTTT. The chain recombines TRBV6-6 with TRBJ2-2, with 9 nucleotides matching TRBD1. This CDR3 spans 13 amino acids. CDR1 and CDR2 (germline): MNHNY, SVGAGI (reference sequence). V lost 6 bases to trimming and J lost 5 bases; unmatched junction nucleotides: 1.

The chain uses TRBV28 and TRBJ2-7; 11 bases agree with TRBD2. The junction had 8 bases not matched to a gene; V was cut back by 1 base and J by 3 bases. The CDR3 runs 17 residues. Germline lookup yields CDR1 MDHEN and CDR2 SYDVKM. The CDR3 DNA follows: TGTGCCAGCAGTTTATTACTAGCGGGAGAGGGACTCTACGAGCAGTACTTC. Translated: CASSLLLAGEGLYEQYF.

The chain combines TRBV19 with TRBJ2-1; 8 bases align to TRBD1. This CDR3 has 17 residues. V lost 1 base, J lost 7 bases, and 12 bases stayed unmatched. CDR1 is LNHDA and CDR2 is SQIVND in the germline V gene (reference sequence). The CDR3 sequence: CASSIGGNRGVWNEQFF. For the CDR3, the DNA is TGTGCCAGTAGTATAGGAGGTAACAGGGGGGTTTGGAATGAGCAGTTCTTC.